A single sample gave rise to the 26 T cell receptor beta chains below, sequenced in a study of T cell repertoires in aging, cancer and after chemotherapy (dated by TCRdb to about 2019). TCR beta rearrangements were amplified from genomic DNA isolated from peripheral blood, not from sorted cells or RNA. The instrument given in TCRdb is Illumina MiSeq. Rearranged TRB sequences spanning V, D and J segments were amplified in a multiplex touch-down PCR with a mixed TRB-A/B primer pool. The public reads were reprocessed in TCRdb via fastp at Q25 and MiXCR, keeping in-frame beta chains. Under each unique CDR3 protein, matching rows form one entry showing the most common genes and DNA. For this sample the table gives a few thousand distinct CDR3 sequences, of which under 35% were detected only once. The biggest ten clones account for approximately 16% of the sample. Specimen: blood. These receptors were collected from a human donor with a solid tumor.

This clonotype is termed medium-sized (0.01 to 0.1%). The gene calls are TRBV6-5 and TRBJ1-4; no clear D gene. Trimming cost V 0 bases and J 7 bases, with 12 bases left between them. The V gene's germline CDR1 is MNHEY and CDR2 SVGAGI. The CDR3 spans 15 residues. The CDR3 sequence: CASSYSRKGVEKLFF. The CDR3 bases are TGTGCCAGCAGTTACTCGAGAAAGGGCGTTGAAAAACTGTTTTTT.

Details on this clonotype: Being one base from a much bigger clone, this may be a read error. The CDR3 DNA is TGTGCCAGCAGCTTAGGGGGACGGATGTCCTACAATGACCAGTTCTTC. Protein sequence: CASSLGGRMSYNDQFF. J is TRBJ2-1 and V is TRBV7-2; D might be TRBD1 or TRBD2, each matching 5 bases. CDR1 and CDR2 from the germline V gene are SGHTA and FQGNSA. The CDR3 runs 16 residues.

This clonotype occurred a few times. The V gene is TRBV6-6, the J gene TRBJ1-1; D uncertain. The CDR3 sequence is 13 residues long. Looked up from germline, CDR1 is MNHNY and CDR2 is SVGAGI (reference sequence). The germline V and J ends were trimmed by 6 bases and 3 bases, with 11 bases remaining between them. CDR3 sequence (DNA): TGTGCCAGCAGACGGACGTGGGACACTGAAGCTTTCTTT. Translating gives CASRRTWDTEAFF.

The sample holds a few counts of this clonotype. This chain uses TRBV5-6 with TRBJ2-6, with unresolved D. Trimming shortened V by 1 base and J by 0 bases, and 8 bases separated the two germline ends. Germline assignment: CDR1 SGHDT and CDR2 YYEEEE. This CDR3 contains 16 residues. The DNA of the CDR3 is TGTGCCAGCAGCTTGCCCTCGCGCTCTGGGGCCAACGTCCTGACTTTC. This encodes CASSLPSRSGANVLTF.

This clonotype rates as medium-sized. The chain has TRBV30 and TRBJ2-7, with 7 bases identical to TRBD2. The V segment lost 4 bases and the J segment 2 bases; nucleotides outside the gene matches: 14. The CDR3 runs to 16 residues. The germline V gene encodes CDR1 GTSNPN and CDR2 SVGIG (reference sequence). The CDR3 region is CAWTSGREGPAYEQYF. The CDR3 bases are TGTGCCTGGACGTCCGGCAGGGAGGGACCCGCCTACGAGCAGTACTTC.

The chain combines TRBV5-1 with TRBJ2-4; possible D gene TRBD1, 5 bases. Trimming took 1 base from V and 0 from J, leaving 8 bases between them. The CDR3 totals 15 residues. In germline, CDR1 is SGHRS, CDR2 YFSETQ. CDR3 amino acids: CASSLNGQAKNIQYF. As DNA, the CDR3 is TGCGCCAGCAGCTTGAATGGACAAGCCAAAAACATTCAGTACTTC. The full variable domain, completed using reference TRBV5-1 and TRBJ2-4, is KAGVTQTPRYLIKTRGQQVTLSCSPISGHRSVSWYQQTPGQGLQFLFEYFSETQRNKGNFPGRFSGRQFSNSRSEMNVSTLELGDSALYLCASSLNGQAKNIQYFGAGTRLSVL.

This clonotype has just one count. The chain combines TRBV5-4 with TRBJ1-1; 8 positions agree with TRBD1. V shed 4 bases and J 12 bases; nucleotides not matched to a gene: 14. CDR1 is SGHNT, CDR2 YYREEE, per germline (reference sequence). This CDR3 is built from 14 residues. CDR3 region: CASSRQTGQGLSFF. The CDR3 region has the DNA TGTGCCAGCAGCAGGCAGACTGGACAGGGTTTATCTTTCTTT.

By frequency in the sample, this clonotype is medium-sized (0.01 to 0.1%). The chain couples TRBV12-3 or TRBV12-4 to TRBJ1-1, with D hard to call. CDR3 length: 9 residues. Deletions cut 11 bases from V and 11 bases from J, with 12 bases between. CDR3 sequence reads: CAGPGWAFF. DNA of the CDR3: TGTGCCGGACCAGGATGGGCTTTCTTT.

CDR3 coding DNA: TGTGCCAGCAGTTTAAACGGTCAGCCCCAGCATTTT. This sequence encodes CASSLNGQPQHF. The chain combines TRBV27 with TRBJ1-5, with D hard to call. CDR1 and CDR2 from the germline V gene are MNHEY and SMNVEV (reference sequence). There are 12 residues in the CDR3. V lost 2 bases, J lost 6 bases, and 5 bases lay in between.

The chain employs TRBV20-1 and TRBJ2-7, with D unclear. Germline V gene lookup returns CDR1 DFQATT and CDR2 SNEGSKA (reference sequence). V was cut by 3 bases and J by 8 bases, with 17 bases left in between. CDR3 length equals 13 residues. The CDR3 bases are TGCAGTGCTAGTGATCTCAAGGCGGCGAAGCAGTACTTC. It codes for CSASDLKAAKQYF.

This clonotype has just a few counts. Here the CDR3 reads CSAIRDRGLAKNIQYF. In nucleotides, the CDR3 is TGCAGTGCTATCAGGGACAGAGGGCTAGCCAAAAACATTCAGTACTTC. This sequence joins TRBV20-1 and TRBJ2-4; the match to TRBD1 covers 7 bases. CDR1 is DFQATT, CDR2 SNEGSKA, per germline (reference sequence). The CDR3 contains 16 residues. Unmatched junction bases numbered 9, after V lost 4 bases and J lost 0 bases.

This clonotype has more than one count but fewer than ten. The CDR3 reads CASSPYRLAGQQETQYF. CDR3 nucleotides: TGTGCCAGCTCACCATATAGACTAGCGGGGCAGCAAGAGACCCAGTACTTC. The V gene is TRBV18, the J gene TRBJ2-5; 11 bases fit TRBD2. V trimming: 2 bases; J trimming: 2 bases; junction bases outside the gene matches: 7. Per germline, CDR1 KGHSH and CDR2 LQKENI. The CDR3 is 17 residues long.

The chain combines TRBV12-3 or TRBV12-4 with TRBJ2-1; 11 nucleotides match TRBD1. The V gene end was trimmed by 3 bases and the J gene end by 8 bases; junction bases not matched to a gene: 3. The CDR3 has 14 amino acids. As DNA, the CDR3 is TGTGCCAGCAGTTTGGGACAGGGGGTCTATGAGCAGTTCTTC. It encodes CASSLGQGVYEQFF.

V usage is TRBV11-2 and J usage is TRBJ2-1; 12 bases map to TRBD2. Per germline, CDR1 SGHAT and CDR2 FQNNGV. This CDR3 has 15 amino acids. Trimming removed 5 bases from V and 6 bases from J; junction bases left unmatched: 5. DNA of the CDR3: TGTGCCAGCAGCCTTCTAGCGGGGGGGCCCAATGAGCAGTTCTTC. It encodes CASSLLAGGPNEQFF.

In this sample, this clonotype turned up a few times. DNA of the CDR3: TGTGCCAGTACTGAAGGGTGGATGAACACTGAAGCTTTCTTT. Its protein is CASTEGWMNTEAFF. The J gene is TRBJ1-1, the V gene TRBV19, with unresolved D. Trimming removed 7 bases from V and 0 bases from J, with 12 bases in between. The CDR3 totals 14 residues. Germline V gene lookup returns CDR1 LNHDA and CDR2 SQIVND (reference sequence).

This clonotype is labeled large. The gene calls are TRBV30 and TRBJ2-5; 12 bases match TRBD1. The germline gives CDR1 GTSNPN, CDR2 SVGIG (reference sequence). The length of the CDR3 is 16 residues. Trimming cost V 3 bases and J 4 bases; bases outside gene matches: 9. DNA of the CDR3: TGTGCCTGGAGCCCCGGGACAGGGGGCTTGAGAGAGACCCAGTACTTC. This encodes CAWSPGTGGLRETQYF.

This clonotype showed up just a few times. CDR3 protein: CASSLTGDNSPLHF. DNA of the CDR3: TGTGCCAGCAGTCTGACAGGTGATAATTCACCCCTCCACTTT. J is TRBJ1-6 and V is TRBV6-5; possible D gene TRBD1, 6 bases. Germline CDR1 is MNHEY and CDR2 is SVGAGI. This CDR3 is built from 14 residues. V gave up 5 bases and J gave up 5 bases, with 10 bases separating them.

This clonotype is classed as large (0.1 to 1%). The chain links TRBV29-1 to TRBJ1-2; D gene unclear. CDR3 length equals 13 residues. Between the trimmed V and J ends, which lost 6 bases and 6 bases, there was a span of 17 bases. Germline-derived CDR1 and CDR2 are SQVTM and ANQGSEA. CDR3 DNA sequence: TGCAGCGTACCTAAGAGGGAGCGGGATGGCTACACCTTC. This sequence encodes CSVPKRERDGYTF.

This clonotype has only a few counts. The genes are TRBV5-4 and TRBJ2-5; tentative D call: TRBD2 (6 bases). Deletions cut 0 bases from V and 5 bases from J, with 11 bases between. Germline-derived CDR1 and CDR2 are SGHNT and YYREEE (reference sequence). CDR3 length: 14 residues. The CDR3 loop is CASSLGGVQETQYF. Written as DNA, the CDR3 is TGTGCCAGCAGCTTGGGGGGGGTTCAGGAGACCCAGTACTTC.

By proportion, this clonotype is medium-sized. CDR3 sequence (DNA): TGTGCCAGCTCACCGCCGGGACCTTCGTACCAAGAGACCCAGTACTTC. Protein product: CASSPPGPSYQETQYF. The chain has TRBV18 and TRBJ2-5; D is tentatively TRBD1 or TRBD2 (5 bases each). Germline values: CDR1 KGHSH, CDR2 LQKENI. The CDR3 sequence is 16 residues long. The germline V and J ends were trimmed by 3 bases and 0 bases, with 14 bases remaining between them.

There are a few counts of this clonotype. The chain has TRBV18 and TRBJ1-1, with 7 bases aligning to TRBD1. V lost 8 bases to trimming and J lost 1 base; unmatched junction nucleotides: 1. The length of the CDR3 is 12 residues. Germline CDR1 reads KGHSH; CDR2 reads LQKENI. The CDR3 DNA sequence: TGTGCCAGCCCAGGGGGGAACACTGAAGCTTTCTTT. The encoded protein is CASPGGNTEAFF.

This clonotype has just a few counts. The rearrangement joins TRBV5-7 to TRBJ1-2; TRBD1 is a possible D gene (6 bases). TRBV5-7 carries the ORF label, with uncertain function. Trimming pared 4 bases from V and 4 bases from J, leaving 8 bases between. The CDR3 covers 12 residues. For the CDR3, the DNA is TGTGCCAGCAGCCCGGACAGCTATGGCTACACCTTC. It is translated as CASSPDSYGYTF.

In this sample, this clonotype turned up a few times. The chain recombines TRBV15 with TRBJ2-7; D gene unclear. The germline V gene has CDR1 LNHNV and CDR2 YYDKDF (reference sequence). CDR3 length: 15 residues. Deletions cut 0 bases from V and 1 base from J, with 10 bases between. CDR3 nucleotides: TGTGCCACCAGCAGAGAAAGGATTGGTTCCTACGAGCAGTACTTC. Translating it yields CATSRERIGSYEQYF.

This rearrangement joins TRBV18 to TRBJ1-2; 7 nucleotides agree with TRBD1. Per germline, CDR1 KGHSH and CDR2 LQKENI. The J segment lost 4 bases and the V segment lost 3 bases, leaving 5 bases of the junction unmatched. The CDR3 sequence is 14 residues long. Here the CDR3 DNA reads TGTGCCAGCTCACCCCTCGGGGACAGCTATGGCTACACCTTC. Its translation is CASSPLGDSYGYTF. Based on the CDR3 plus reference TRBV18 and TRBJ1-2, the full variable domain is NAGVMQNPRHLVRRRGQEARLRCSPMKGHSHVYWYRQLPEEGLKFMVYLQKENIIDESGMPKERFSAEFPKEGPSILRIQQVVRGDSAAYFCASSPLGDSYGYTFGSGTRLTVV.

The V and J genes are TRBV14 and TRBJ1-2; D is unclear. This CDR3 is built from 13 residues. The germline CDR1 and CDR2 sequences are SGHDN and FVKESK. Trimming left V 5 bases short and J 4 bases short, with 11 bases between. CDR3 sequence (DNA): TGTGCCAGCAGCGCCCGGGATCCCTATGGCTACACCTTC. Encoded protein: CASSARDPYGYTF.

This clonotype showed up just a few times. CDR3 coding DNA: TGTGCCAGCAGCCACCGGAGGGCGGCAACTAATGAAAAACTGTTTTTT. Its translation: CASSHRRAATNEKLFF. The rearrangement joins TRBV28 to TRBJ1-4; D not certain. This CDR3 comprises 16 residues. From germline, CDR1 is MDHEN and CDR2 SYDVKM. V lost 6 bases, J lost 0 bases, and 14 bases lay in between.